Listed below are T cell receptor beta chains from one sample, sequenced in a study of cytomegalovirus exposure and HLA in healthy donors. Produced via immunoSEQ multiplex PCR; TCRdb's table is partial and in-frame only. Here the sample spans fewer than 250,000 clones, around 84% being singletons. Sequencing was done on a sample of PBMCs. These receptors were collected from a man aged 35 to 55 in good health and CMV-seropositive. The CDR3 runs from the conserved cysteine through the conserved F or W. Fields, in order: D gene, V gene, clone size, J gene, CDR3 DNA, CDR3 protein. A D gene is named only where the DNA matches it firmly. The size field is filled for only some rows; it gives once, few, many or a size class.

D: -
V: TRBV5-6
size: -
J: TRBJ2-3
DNA: TGTGCCAGCAGAGTGGGAGTCCCGGGCACAGATACGCAGTATTTT
CDR3: CASRVGVPGTDTQYF

D: -
V: TRBV7-8
size: -
J: TRBJ2-5
DNA: TGTGCCAGCAGCCCCCTAAGCGAACAAGAGACCCAGTACTTC
CDR3: CASSPLSEQETQYF

D: -
V: TRBV6-6
size: -
J: TRBJ2-7
DNA: TGTGCCAGCAGACGTGGGACAACCTACGAGCAGTACTTC
CDR3: CASRRGTTYEQYF

D: TRBD1
V: TRBV6-5
size: once
J: TRBJ1-4
DNA: TGTGCCAGCAGTTACCAGGGGGCGCTGAGTGAAAAACTGTTTTTT
CDR3: CASSYQGALSEKLFF

D: TRBD1
V: TRBV19
size: -
J: TRBJ2-7
DNA: TGTGCCAGTAGTCCGAGGAGGCCAGGGGGAATAAAAACCCCCTACGAGCAGTACTTC
CDR3: CASSPRRPGGIKTPYEQYF

D: -
V: TRBV5-1
size: -
J: TRBJ2-7
DNA: TGCGCCAGCAGCTTGGGAGGGCTCACTGGGGCCTACGAGCAGTACTTC
CDR3: CASSLGGLTGAYEQYF

D: -
V: TRBV19
size: -
J: TRBJ1-1
DNA: TGTGCCAGTAGTCCCGAACAGGTGGCAGCTTTCTTT
CDR3: CASSPEQVAAFF

D: TRBD1
V: TRBV7-9
size: -
J: TRBJ1-2
DNA: TGTGCCAGCAGCGCAGGACAGGGGGCGGGTAACGGCTACACCTTC
CDR3: CASSAGQGAGNGYTF

D: TRBD2
V: TRBV27
size: -
J: TRBJ2-2
DNA: TGTGCCAGCAGTTCCTCGGGTGGGGGGGTAAACACCGGGGAGCTGTTTTTT
CDR3: CASSSSGGGVNTGELFF

D: TRBD1
V: TRBV6-6
size: -
J: TRBJ1-3
DNA: TGTGCCAGTCAGGGGGGTTCTGGAAACACCATATATTTT
CDR3: CASQGGSGNTIYF

D: -
V: TRBV15
size: -
J: TRBJ2-3
DNA: TGTGCCACCAGCAGAGATGTACTAGCAGCAGATACGCAGTATTTT
CDR3: CATSRDVLAADTQYF

D: TRBD1
V: TRBV11-2
size: few
J: TRBJ1-5
DNA: TGTGCCAGCAGCCCAGGGACAGCGAATCAGCCCCAGCATTTT
CDR3: CASSPGTANQPQHF

D: -
V: TRBV28
size: -
J: TRBJ1-1
DNA: TGTGCCAGCAGTTTAAATGGACAGCTGCCTTTGAACACTGAAGCTTTCTTT
CDR3: CASSLNGQLPLNTEAFF

D: -
V: TRBV6-1
size: -
J: TRBJ1-2
DNA: TGTGCCAGCAGTGACCCACCCACAGGTTCGTACGGCTACACCTTC
CDR3: CASSDPPTGSYGYTF

D: -
V: TRBV7-2
size: -
J: TRBJ2-7
DNA: TGTGCCAGCAGCTTAGGGACCGGGATTTCCGAGCAGTACTTC
CDR3: CASSLGTGISEQYF

D: TRBD1
V: TRBV2
size: -
J: TRBJ2-7
DNA: TGTGCCAGCAGCCGACAGGGTAAGGCCGAGCAGTACTTC
CDR3: CASSRQGKAEQYF

D: -
V: TRBV4-3
size: few
J: TRBJ2-2
DNA: TGCGCCAGCAGCCCAAGGGGGATTGGAGCCGGGGAGCTGTTTTTT
CDR3: CASSPRGIGAGELFF

D: -
V: TRBV19
size: -
J: TRBJ1-2
DNA: TGTGCCAGTAGAGGGGAGGTCGTCTATGGCTACACCTTC
CDR3: CASRGEVVYGYTF

D: TRBD1
V: TRBV5-8
size: -
J: TRBJ1-2
DNA: TGTGCCAGCAGCTTGGATGGGACAGCTTATGGCTACACCTTC
CDR3: CASSLDGTAYGYTF

D: -
V: TRBV7-9
size: -
J: TRBJ2-1
DNA: TGTTCCAGCAGCCGGGGGTACAATGAGCAGTTCTTC
CDR3: CSSSRGYNEQFF

D: TRBD2
V: TRBV5-1
size: -
J: TRBJ2-5
DNA: TGCGCCAGCAGCTTGGATGGTAGCGGGGAAGAGACCCAGTACTTC
CDR3: CASSLDGSGEETQYF

D: -
V: TRBV6-1
size: -
J: TRBJ2-6
DNA: TGTGCCAGCAGTGACAGGGTGTCGCCTTCGGGCCTTGGGGCCAACGTCCTGACTTTC
CDR3: CASSDRVSPSGLGANVLTF

D: TRBD1
V: TRBV5-1
size: -
J: TRBJ2-5
DNA: TGCGCCAGCAGCTTGTTCGACAGGGATCGGAAGACCCAGTACTTC
CDR3: CASSLFDRDRKTQYF

D: -
V: TRBV2
size: -
J: TRBJ2-7
DNA: TGTGCCAGCAGTGGCCCGGAGAGCTCCTACGAGCAGTACTTC
CDR3: CASSGPESSYEQYF

D: -
V: TRBV6-1
size: -
J: TRBJ2-4
DNA: TGTGCCAGCAGTGATGGAGGGGGCACCATGGACATTCAGTACTTC
CDR3: CASSDGGGTMDIQYF

D: TRBD1
V: TRBV11-2
size: -
J: TRBJ2-3
DNA: TGTGCCAGCAGCCGGTGGGGACAGGCAAGCACAGATACGCAGTATTTT
CDR3: CASSRWGQASTDTQYF

D: -
V: TRBV7-6
size: -
J: TRBJ2-3
DNA: TGTGCCAGCAGCTTAGCCCCTAGCGCCAGCACAGATACGCAGTATTTT
CDR3: CASSLAPSASTDTQYF

D: TRBD2
V: TRBV11-2
size: -
J: TRBJ2-5
DNA: TGTGCCAGCAGCACCGGGGGGGCCGCGGAGACCCAGTACTTC
CDR3: CASSTGGAAETQYF

D: -
V: TRBV19
size: large
J: TRBJ1-5
DNA: TGTGCCAGTAGTATAGACAGGGGATGGCAGCCCCAGCATTTT
CDR3: CASSIDRGWQPQHF

D: -
V: TRBV11-1
size: -
J: TRBJ1-4
DNA: TGTGCCAGCAGCCCGAGTAGGGGCGATGAAAAACTGTTTTTT
CDR3: CASSPSRGDEKLFF

D: -
V: TRBV7-9
size: once
J: TRBJ1-3
DNA: TGTGCCAGCAGCTCGTGGGGCGATGGAAACACCATATATTTT
CDR3: CASSSWGDGNTIYF

D: TRBD1
V: TRBV5-4
size: -
J: TRBJ2-3
DNA: TGTGCCAGCAGCTTTCCGGACAGGAGCCGCCATAGCACAGATACGCAGTATTTT
CDR3: CASSFPDRSRHSTDTQYF

D: -
V: TRBV6-1
size: -
J: TRBJ1-2
DNA: TGTGCCAGCAGTGATCGGGGGGCTCGTGGCTACACCTTC
CDR3: CASSDRGARGYTF

D: -
V: TRBV6-5
size: -
J: TRBJ2-1
DNA: TGTGCCAGCAGTTACTCTGGGGCCTCTGAGCAGTTCTTC
CDR3: CASSYSGASEQFF

D: -
V: TRBV6-6
size: once
J: TRBJ2-7
DNA: TGTGCCAGCAGTTACAAAGAGGGCCCCTACGAGCAGTACTTC
CDR3: CASSYKEGPYEQYF

D: TRBD1
V: TRBV5-1
size: -
J: TRBJ2-5
DNA: TGCGCCAGCAGCCCAGCGACAGGGAGCCAAGAGACCCAGTACTTC
CDR3: CASSPATGSQETQYF

D: -
V: TRBV28
size: -
J: TRBJ1-5
DNA: TGTGCCAGCAGTTTAGGTAGCGCAGGCTTGGCGAATCAGCCCCAGCATTTT
CDR3: CASSLGSAGLANQPQHF